This is a list of T cell receptor beta chains from one sample in a study of OX40 agonist ivuxolimab in advanced cancers. Only in-frame clones appear in the TCRdb table, and some are missing; sequencing was by immunoSEQ multiplex PCR. Among approximately 69,000 clones listed, approximately 89% were seen once. The specimen was CD4+ or CD8+ T cells sorted from blood, collected in a trial of the OX40 agonist ivuxolimab. These receptors all stem from an adult with an advanced solid tumor such as melanoma, head and neck, liver or kidney cancer. CDR3s include the opening cysteine and the closing phenylalanine or tryptophan. Each record gives: V gene, J gene, clone size, D gene, CDR3 protein, CDR3 DNA. A D gene is named only where the DNA matches it firmly. The size of a clone is reported for some rows only, either as once, few or many, or as a class for expanded clones.

v_call: TRBV6-1
j_call: TRBJ1-5
clone_size: NA
d_call: NA
cdr3_aa: CASSSLTGQPQHF
cdr3_nt: TGTGCCAGCAGTTCCCTAACAGGGCAGCCCCAGCATTTT

v_call: TRBV28
j_call: TRBJ2-3
clone_size: NA
d_call: TRBD2
cdr3_aa: CASSSPGLAPEGTQYF
cdr3_nt: TGTGCCAGCAGTTCCCCGGGACTAGCGCCTGAGGGTACGCAGTATTTT

v_call: TRBV28
j_call: TRBJ2-1
clone_size: NA
d_call: TRBD2
cdr3_aa: CASKGLAGGFYNEQFF
cdr3_nt: TGTGCCAGCAAGGGACTAGCGGGGGGTTTCTACAATGAGCAGTTCTTC

v_call: TRBV28
j_call: TRBJ2-3
clone_size: NA
d_call: TRBD2
cdr3_aa: CASSLRSSGRTDTQYF
cdr3_nt: TGTGCCAGCAGTTTGAGGTCTAGCGGCCGCACAGATACGCAGTATTTT

v_call: TRBV23-1
j_call: TRBJ2-7
clone_size: NA
d_call: NA
cdr3_aa: CASSQSVAAQRSPLVGQYF
cdr3_nt: TGCGCCAGCAGTCAATCGGTAGCGGCTCAACGTTCCCCCCTGGTCGGGCAGTACTTC

v_call: TRBV28
j_call: TRBJ1-1
clone_size: NA
d_call: TRBD1
cdr3_aa: CASSFYFTTGGGTEAFF
cdr3_nt: TGTGCCAGCAGTTTCTATTTCACGACAGGGGGCGGCACTGAAGCTTTCTTT

v_call: TRBV9
j_call: TRBJ1-1
clone_size: NA
d_call: NA
cdr3_aa: CASSARPTGDTEAFF
cdr3_nt: TGTGCCAGCAGCGCCAGACCCACAGGTGACACTGAAGCTTTCTTT

v_call: TRBV6-6
j_call: TRBJ1-1
clone_size: NA
d_call: TRBD1
cdr3_aa: CASSYQGGVTEAFF
cdr3_nt: TGTGCCAGCAGTTATCAGGGGGGGGTCACTGAAGCTTTCTTT

v_call: TRBV6-1
j_call: TRBJ2-4
clone_size: NA
d_call: TRBD1
cdr3_aa: CASSVLNRGIAKNIQYF
cdr3_nt: TGTGCCAGCAGTGTTTTAAACAGGGGGATAGCCAAAAACATTCAGTACTTC

v_call: TRBV7-9
j_call: TRBJ2-1
clone_size: once
d_call: NA
cdr3_aa: CASSSRNRAFVNEQFF
cdr3_nt: TGTGCCAGCAGCTCGAGAAACCGGGCCTTTGTCAATGAGCAGTTCTTC